This T cell receptor beta chain was sequenced for a study of blood T cell repertoires in COVID-19 (TCRdb year 2020). General notes on the study: Collaborator samples came from the United States, Italy and Spain and covered acute and convalescent phases of COVID-19. The material from the prospective study consisted of cDNA or gDNA derived from T cells, B-cell-depleted T cells, or PBMCs. Deeply sampled blood TCRbeta repertoires from subjects exposed to, actively infected with, or recovered from COVID-19 were included in the dataset. The repertoires were released in a freely available public database intended as a resource for research on the immune response to SARS-CoV-2. Samples were obtained from the ongoing ImmuneRACE study (first 160 participants) and from some 1,300 subjects provided by 6 global collaborators. The sample metadata nearly always contained a de-identified subject ID, COVID-19 status, age in years and sex. Where available, HLA class I and class II types were taken from metadata supplied by the sample provider and were not determined by assay-based typing.

Based on the germline V gene (reference sequence), the CDR1 and CDR2 sequences are LNHDA and SQIVND. Relative to germline, V is 1 base shorter and J is 7 bases shorter, with 16 bases between their ends. Including cysteine and phenylalanine, the CDR3 has 16 amino acids. The sequence is cut down to CDR3 DNA, 48 bases in frame from base 1. The immunoSEQ Assay, a bias-controlled multiplex PCR, was used to amplify TCRbeta CDR3 regions from genomic DNA. The authors processed their data as follows. The number of nucleated cells in each sample was estimated from the amplification of reference gene primers within the assay. To quantify the absolute abundance of each unique TCRbeta CDR3 rearrangement, sequence reads were collapsed and filtered. For each sample, productive Simpson clonality was calculated by taking the square root of Simpson's diversity index across productive rearrangements. TCRdb limited this immuneACCESS table to in-frame rearrangements with V and J called. A share of clones is missing; checked studies link under half to unresolved V genes, and the rest is unexplained. V, J and clone size are those of that table, while D and trimming were read from the DNA. For this sample there are about 84,000 clones; over 70% appear just once. The biggest ten clones account for roughly two fifths of the sample.

Whole blood was collected in K2EDTA tubes by collaborating institutions according to the institutions' own protocols. For TCRbeta analysis, collaborator samples were shipped as frozen whole blood, as isolated PBMCs, or as DNA extracted from either sample type. The paper's findings and limits, for the study overall: The quantity of clinical and demographic metadata differed by source and by participant and was supplied without curation.

A remark on this clone: Its binding antigen is unknown. No quality values exist for individual bases; no much larger clone is one base distant.

The material sequenced was peripheral blood. The V and J segments used are TRBV19 and TRBJ1-4; a weak D assignment points to TRBD1 (6 bases agree). The sequence derives from a man older than 75 with active or convalescent COVID-19. In nucleotide form, the sequence is TGTGCCAGTAGTATAGCCTTGGCAGGGGAAGTTGAAAAACTGTTTTTT. Translated, this is CASSIALAGEVEKLFF.